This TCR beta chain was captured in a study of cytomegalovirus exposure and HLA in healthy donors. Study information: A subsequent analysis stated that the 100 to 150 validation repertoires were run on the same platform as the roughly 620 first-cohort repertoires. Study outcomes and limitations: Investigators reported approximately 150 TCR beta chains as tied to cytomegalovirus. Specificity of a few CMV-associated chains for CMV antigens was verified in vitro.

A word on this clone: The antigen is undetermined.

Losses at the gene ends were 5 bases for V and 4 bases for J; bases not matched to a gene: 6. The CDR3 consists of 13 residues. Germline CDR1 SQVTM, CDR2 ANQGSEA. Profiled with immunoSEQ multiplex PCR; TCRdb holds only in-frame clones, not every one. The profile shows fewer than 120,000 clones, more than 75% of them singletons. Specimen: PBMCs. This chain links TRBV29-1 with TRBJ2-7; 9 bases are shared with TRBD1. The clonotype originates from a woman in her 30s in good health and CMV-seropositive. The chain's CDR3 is CSVQTGGRYEQYF. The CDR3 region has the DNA TGCAGCGTTCAGACAGGGGGGAGGTACGAGCAGTACTTC.